The 5 T cell receptor beta chains listed next were all sequenced from one sample in a study of shared clonotypes between healthy human individuals (dated by TCRdb to 2018 to 2021). Library creation used the immunoSEQ multiplex PCR assay. What TCRdb holds here is the immuneACCESS table cut down to in-frame rearrangements. Part of the clones is not present; checked against another copy, under half of the missing clones reflect an unresolved V gene, and the others are unexplained. In this sample the table shows 2.3 million or so clones, more than 85% of which occur a single time. The ten largest clones capture about 0.41% of the sample. The sequenced sample consisted of naive CD4+ T cells from PBMCs. What this sample's cell subset or site label stands for: CD45RA+ positively selected. The source is a man aged 18 to 29 in good health. Some clones in this sample may be carry-over from other donors' samples.

This clone has only one observation. The chain links TRBV5-8 to TRBJ1-5, with TRBD1 matching over 8 bases. V lost 5 bases to trimming and J lost 1 base; unmatched junction nucleotides: 11. The CDR3 length is 17 residues. The germline V gene encodes CDR1 SGHTS and CDR2 YDEGEE. The CDR3, as DNA: TGTGCCAGCAGTAAACCGGAGTGGGACAGGAGCAATCAGCCCCAGCATTTT. It translates to CASSKPEWDRSNQPQHF. Supplemented by reference TRBV5-8 and TRBJ1-5, the full variable domain reads EAGVTQSPTHLIKTRGQQATLRCSPISGHTSVYWYQQALGLGLQFLLWYDEGEERNRGNFPPRFSGRQFPNYSSELNVNALELEDSALYLCASSKPEWDRSNQPQHFGDGTRLSIL.

The gene calls are TRBV6-5 and TRBJ2-7; D not certain. V was clipped by 4 bases and J by 5 bases, with 15 bases between them. CDR3 length equals 14 residues. Looked up from germline, CDR1 is MNHEY and CDR2 is SVGAGI. CDR3 sequence reads: CASSSSPNSNEQYF. The CDR3 bases are TGTGCCAGCAGTTCCTCCCCCAACAGTAACGAGCAGTACTTC.

V is TRBV5-1 and J is TRBJ1-4; D is perhaps TRBD1 (6 bases). Germline lookup yields CDR1 SGHRS and CDR2 YFSETQ. V was trimmed by 4 bases and J by 4 bases, leaving 11 bases between them. This CDR3 region has 14 residues. The CDR3 here is CASSPQGNNEKLFF. CDR3 sequence (DNA): TGCGCCAGCAGCCCGCAGGGGAATAATGAAAAACTGTTTTTT.

The V and J genes are TRBV12-5 and TRBJ1-2; D possibly corresponds to TRBD1 (6 bases). V was trimmed by 6 bases and J by 7 bases, leaving 12 bases between them. The CDR3 covers 12 residues. CDR1 LGHNT and CDR2 FRNRAP come from the germline V gene. CDR3 protein: CASGRGGFGYTF. In DNA form, the CDR3 reads TGTGCTAGTGGGAGAGGGGGTTTTGGCTACACCTTC.

V usage is TRBV9 and J usage is TRBJ2-1; perhaps TRBD2 as D (6 bases). V shed 1 base and J shed 4 bases, with 12 bases lying between them. Germline V gives CDR1 SGDLS, CDR2 YYNGEE. This CDR3 contains 15 residues. This CDR3 is CASSVSGGVYNEQFF. DNA of the CDR3: TGTGCCAGCAGCGTATCGGGCGGGGTATACAATGAGCAGTTCTTC.